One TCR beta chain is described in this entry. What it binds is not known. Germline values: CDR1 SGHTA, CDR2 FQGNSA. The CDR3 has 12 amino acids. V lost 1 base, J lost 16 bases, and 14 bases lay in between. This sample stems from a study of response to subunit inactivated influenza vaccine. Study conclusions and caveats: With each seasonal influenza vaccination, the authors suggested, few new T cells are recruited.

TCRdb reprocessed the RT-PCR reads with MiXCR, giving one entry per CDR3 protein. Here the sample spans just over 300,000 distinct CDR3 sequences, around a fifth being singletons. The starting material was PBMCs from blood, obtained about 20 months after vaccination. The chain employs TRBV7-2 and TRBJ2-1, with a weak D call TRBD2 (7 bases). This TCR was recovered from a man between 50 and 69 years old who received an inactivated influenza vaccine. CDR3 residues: CASSLEEGGFFF. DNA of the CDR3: TGTGCCAGCAGCTTAGAGGAGGGGGGGTTCTTCTTC.